This is a list of T cell receptor beta chains from one sample in a study of cytomegalovirus exposure and HLA in healthy donors. Assay used: immunoSEQ multiplex PCR; TCRdb lists only in-frame clones, some missing. The data contain 200,000 to 250,000 clones, 65% to 90% of them singletons. The sequenced material came from PBMCs. These receptors originate from a girl aged 5-17 years in good health and CMV-seronegative. CDR3s include the opening cysteine and the closing phenylalanine or tryptophan. Fields, in order: clone size, J gene, V gene, D gene, CDR3 DNA, CDR3 protein. D genes are given only for firm matches. Clone size is not always given. Where it is, it says once, few, many or a class for expanded clones.

clone_size: -
j_call: TRBJ2-7
v_call: TRBV7-9
d_call: TRBD1
cdr3_nt: TGTTCCAGCAGCTTATGGCCCAGCGCAGGGGGCGAGCAGTACTTC
cdr3_aa: CSSSLWPSAGGEQYF

clone_size: -
j_call: TRBJ2-5
v_call: TRBV5-1
d_call: TRBD2
cdr3_nt: TGCGCCAGCAGCCCGGGACTAGCGGGGGGACCCCAACCCCAGTACTTC
cdr3_aa: CASSPGLAGGPQPQYF

clone_size: -
j_call: TRBJ2-1
v_call: TRBV10-1
d_call: -
cdr3_nt: TGCGCCAGCAGTGAGGAGGGTTGGAATGAGCAGTTCTTC
cdr3_aa: CASSEEGWNEQFF

clone_size: -
j_call: TRBJ2-7
v_call: TRBV28
d_call: -
cdr3_nt: TGTGCCAGCAGTTTGCCTAGCCTGGGCGAGCAGTACTTC
cdr3_aa: CASSLPSLGEQYF

clone_size: -
j_call: TRBJ1-3
v_call: TRBV29-1
d_call: -
cdr3_nt: TGCAGCGGCAGGGTGGCGGGAAACACCATATATTTT
cdr3_aa: CSGRVAGNTIYF

clone_size: -
j_call: TRBJ2-1
v_call: TRBV28
d_call: TRBD2
cdr3_nt: TGTGCCAGCAGTTTATTTAGCGGGATCTACAATGAGCAGTTCTTC
cdr3_aa: CASSLFSGIYNEQFF

clone_size: -
j_call: TRBJ1-2
v_call: TRBV4-1
d_call: TRBD1
cdr3_nt: TGCGCCAGCAGCCACCGGGACAGGGGGTCCTATGGCTACACCTTC
cdr3_aa: CASSHRDRGSYGYTF

clone_size: -
j_call: TRBJ1-4
v_call: TRBV7-9
d_call: TRBD1
cdr3_nt: TGTGCCAGCAGCTTAGCGCGGGCAACAGGGGGCGATGAAAAACTGTTTTTT
cdr3_aa: CASSLARATGGDEKLFF

clone_size: once
j_call: TRBJ2-1
v_call: TRBV9
d_call: -
cdr3_nt: TGTGCCAGCAGCGTAGAAGGGGGACCTTACAATGAGCAGTTCTTC
cdr3_aa: CASSVEGGPYNEQFF

clone_size: -
j_call: TRBJ1-6
v_call: TRBV7-9
d_call: TRBD1
cdr3_nt: TGTGCCAGCAGCTTCGGACAGGGACTTAATTCACCCCTCCACTTT
cdr3_aa: CASSFGQGLNSPLHF

clone_size: -
j_call: TRBJ2-1
v_call: TRBV11-2
d_call: TRBD2
cdr3_nt: TGTGCCAGCAGCCCGGTAGCGGGAGGGCGGATAAATGAGCAGTTCTTC
cdr3_aa: CASSPVAGGRINEQFF

clone_size: -
j_call: TRBJ2-5
v_call: TRBV5-1
d_call: -
cdr3_nt: TGCGCCAGCATCTCGGAGGAGACCCAGTACTTC
cdr3_aa: CASISEETQYF

clone_size: few
j_call: TRBJ2-3
v_call: TRBV5-1
d_call: -
cdr3_nt: TGCGCCAGCAGCCGGGACAAAAGCACAGATACGCAGTATTTT
cdr3_aa: CASSRDKSTDTQYF

clone_size: -
j_call: TRBJ1-2
v_call: TRBV7-9
d_call: -
cdr3_nt: TGTGCCAGCACATACTCGGGGGGCGACTATGGCTACACCTTC
cdr3_aa: CASTYSGGDYGYTF

clone_size: -
j_call: TRBJ2-1
v_call: TRBV6-6
d_call: TRBD1
cdr3_nt: TGTGCCAGCAGGTCCAGGGACAGGGTTGACAATGAGCAGTTCTTC
cdr3_aa: CASRSRDRVDNEQFF

clone_size: -
j_call: TRBJ1-2
v_call: TRBV7-3
d_call: TRBD1
cdr3_nt: TGTGCCAGCAGCTTACCCGACAGGGCCCGCGGCTACACCTTC
cdr3_aa: CASSLPDRARGYTF

clone_size: once
j_call: TRBJ2-1
v_call: TRBV6-1
d_call: TRBD2
cdr3_nt: TGTGCCAGCAGTGGGGGGGGACTAGCGGTCGACAAGTACAATGAGCAGTTCTTC
cdr3_aa: CASSGGGLAVDKYNEQFF

clone_size: -
j_call: TRBJ1-2
v_call: TRBV5-1
d_call: -
cdr3_nt: TGCGCCAGCAGGGACAGCTATGGCTACACCTTC
cdr3_aa: CASRDSYGYTF

clone_size: -
j_call: TRBJ1-1
v_call: TRBV7-9
d_call: -
cdr3_nt: TGTGCCAGCAGCTTACCCGTCCTGAACACTGAAGCTTTCTTT
cdr3_aa: CASSLPVLNTEAFF

clone_size: once
j_call: TRBJ2-7
v_call: TRBV6-5
d_call: TRBD1
cdr3_nt: TGTGCCAGCAGCAGGGGACAGGGGGCGGCGCAGTACTTC
cdr3_aa: CASSRGQGAAQYF

clone_size: -
j_call: TRBJ1-2
v_call: TRBV2
d_call: TRBD1
cdr3_nt: TGTGCCAGCAGTAGACCGAACAGGGGAGGAAGCTATGGCTACACCTTC
cdr3_aa: CASSRPNRGGSYGYTF

clone_size: -
j_call: TRBJ2-2
v_call: TRBV28
d_call: TRBD1
cdr3_nt: TGTGCCAGCAGCGGACAGGGGGCTTACACCGGGGAGCTGTTTTTT
cdr3_aa: CASSGQGAYTGELFF

clone_size: -
j_call: TRBJ2-1
v_call: TRBV6-5
d_call: -
cdr3_nt: TGTGCCAGCCTGGGCGAAAGTAATGAGCAGTTCTTC
cdr3_aa: CASLGESNEQFF

clone_size: -
j_call: TRBJ2-6
v_call: TRBV7-9
d_call: -
cdr3_nt: TGTGCCAGCAACCAACAAATTTCTGGGGCCAACGTCCTGACTTTC
cdr3_aa: CASNQQISGANVLTF

clone_size: -
j_call: TRBJ1-4
v_call: TRBV19
d_call: -
cdr3_nt: TGTGCCAGTAGTACGGCGATGTGGGGCGAAAAACTGTTTTTT
cdr3_aa: CASSTAMWGEKLFF

clone_size: -
j_call: TRBJ1-1
v_call: TRBV28
d_call: -
cdr3_nt: TGTGCCAGCAGACAACAGGGGAACACTGAAGCTTTCTTT
cdr3_aa: CASRQQGNTEAFF

clone_size: -
j_call: TRBJ2-7
v_call: TRBV5-6
d_call: TRBD2
cdr3_nt: TGTGCCAGCAGCTTGCGTACGCGGGGGGTGGGGCGAGAGCAGTACTTC
cdr3_aa: CASSLRTRGVGREQYF

clone_size: -
j_call: TRBJ2-2
v_call: TRBV4-3
d_call: TRBD2
cdr3_nt: TGCGCCAGCAGCCATGACATTACTAGCGGGGGTAGCTCCGGGGAGCTGTTTTTT
cdr3_aa: CASSHDITSGGSSGELFF

clone_size: -
j_call: TRBJ2-1
v_call: TRBV6-1
d_call: TRBD2
cdr3_nt: TGTGCCAGCAGTGTAACGGGAGGGGACTACAATGAGCAGTTCTTC
cdr3_aa: CASSVTGGDYNEQFF

clone_size: -
j_call: TRBJ1-1
v_call: TRBV6-1
d_call: -
cdr3_nt: TGTGCCAGCAGTGCTGGGGCGAACACTGAAGCTTTCTTT
cdr3_aa: CASSAGANTEAFF

clone_size: -
j_call: TRBJ2-1
v_call: TRBV4-2
d_call: TRBD2
cdr3_nt: TGTGCCAGCAGCCAAGAGTGGAAAGCGGGGGTTTTGAGTGAGCAGTTCTTC
cdr3_aa: CASSQEWKAGVLSEQFF

clone_size: once
j_call: TRBJ2-5
v_call: TRBV5-5
d_call: TRBD1
cdr3_nt: TGTGCCAGCAGTTATCCCGGGACAGGGACCCAAGAGACCCAGTACTTC
cdr3_aa: CASSYPGTGTQETQYF

clone_size: -
j_call: TRBJ1-5
v_call: TRBV2
d_call: -
cdr3_nt: TGTGCCAGCAGGGAGGCAGAGTCCTCCTATCAGCCCCAGCATTTT
cdr3_aa: CASREAESSYQPQHF

clone_size: -
j_call: TRBJ2-3
v_call: TRBV6-6
d_call: TRBD2
cdr3_nt: TGTGCCAGCAGCCCTGTTAGCGGGGGGGAATATACGCAGTATTTT
cdr3_aa: CASSPVSGGEYTQYF

clone_size: -
j_call: TRBJ2-7
v_call: TRBV21-1
d_call: -
cdr3_nt: TGTGCCAGCAGCAAGTGCGGGAGGCTATACTACGAGCAGTACTTC
cdr3_aa: CASSKCGRLYYEQYF

clone_size: -
j_call: TRBJ2-7
v_call: TRBV7-3
d_call: -
cdr3_nt: TGTGCCAGCAGCTTACCGACAGGCCCCAGGGACGAGCAGTACTTC
cdr3_aa: CASSLPTGPRDEQYF

clone_size: -
j_call: TRBJ2-2
v_call: TRBV5-4
d_call: -
cdr3_nt: TGTGCCAGCAGCTTGACTGGCGTCGTCAGGATGAACACCGGGGAGCTGTTTTTT
cdr3_aa: CASSLTGVVRMNTGELFF

clone_size: -
j_call: TRBJ1-2
v_call: TRBV6-5
d_call: -
cdr3_nt: TGTGCCAGCGGTAAAGGGGACTATGGCTACACCTTC
cdr3_aa: CASGKGDYGYTF

clone_size: -
j_call: TRBJ2-3
v_call: TRBV10-3
d_call: TRBD1
cdr3_nt: TGTGCCATCAGGTCGGACAGGGGGCGCCGTACAGGAGATACGCAGTATTTT
cdr3_aa: CAIRSDRGRRTGDTQYF

clone_size: once
j_call: TRBJ2-7
v_call: TRBV4-1
d_call: TRBD2
cdr3_nt: TGCGCCAGCAGCCAAGCGGAGCGGGGGGCTTACGAGCAGTACTTC
cdr3_aa: CASSQAERGAYEQYF

clone_size: once
j_call: TRBJ1-2
v_call: TRBV19
d_call: -
cdr3_nt: TGTGCCAGTAGTATGGTGACAGGTGGGGGCTACACCTTC
cdr3_aa: CASSMVTGGGYTF